The clone carrying this TCR beta chain showed up many times. What it binds is unknown. V was cut by 7 bases and J by 0 bases, with 9 bases left in between. The germline CDR1 and CDR2 sequences are KGHDR and SFDVKD. This CDR3 is built from 14 residues. The template was RNA from unsorted bulk tissue. TCRbeta libraries were built with three rounds of nested PCR, modified from ARM-PCR. Via MiXCR, TCRdb re-called the multiplex PCR reads, giving one row per CDR3 protein. The table records roughly 93,000 distinct CDR3 sequences, roughly 66% of them present only once. This entry comes from a study of tumor and adjacent non-tumor tissue in lung cancer. Study overall: Aged about 31 to 80 years, patients included more than nine men and about five women with stage I to III disease. General study points: Tumor repertoires had a smaller top 100 clone share than normal lung. Compared with tumor, normal lung showed significantly lower TCR diversity.

The sequence was obtained from a man aged 55-75 years with non-small cell lung cancer. The sequenced sample consisted of lung tumor tissue. This chain uses TRBV24-1 with TRBJ1-5, with D hard to call. For the CDR3, the DNA is TGTGCCACCAGCGCGGAGAATAGCAATCAGCCCCAGCATTTT. Translation: CATSAENSNQPQHF.